One sample yielded the 30 T cell receptor beta chains listed below, sequenced in a study of cytomegalovirus exposure and HLA in healthy donors. This PCR relied on a set of 60 Vbeta primers and 13 Jbeta primers. Data came from immunoSEQ multiplex PCR; TCRdb stores just in-frame clones and leaves some out. In the table there are about 140,000 clones, 70% to 85% of which are singletons. Source material: PBMCs. These receptors all stem from a male donor in good health and CMV-seronegative.

This chain connects TRBV29-1 to TRBJ2-5; weak D call: TRBD2 (6 bases). The length of the CDR3 is 14 residues. CDR1 is SQVTM, CDR2 ANQGSEA, per germline. The V and J ends lost 7 bases and 5 bases respectively, with 20 bases between them. The CDR3 sequence: CSAAGTEGLETQYF. The DNA for the CDR3 is TGCAGCGCAGCCGGGACGGAGGGTTTGGAGACCCAGTACTTC.

V usage is TRBV7-7 and J usage is TRBJ2-5; possible D gene TRBD1, 6 bases. The germline gives CDR1 SSHAT, CDR2 FNYEAQ (reference sequence). V was pared by 1 base and J by 4 bases, with 16 bases between. This CDR3 contains 16 residues. This chain's CDR3 is CASSLGALGAPETQYF. Written as DNA, the CDR3 is TGTGCCAGCAGCTTAGGAGCCCTGGGGGCCCCAGAGACCCAGTACTTC.

The DNA of the CDR3 is TGTGCCAGCAGCCCGGACATAACACCGAACACTGAAGCTTTCTTT. Its translation is CASSPDITPNTEAFF. The chain joins TRBV7-2 to TRBJ1-1, with D perhaps matching TRBD1 (5 bases). Germline loops: CDR1 SGHTA, CDR2 FQGNSA. This CDR3 is 15 amino acids long. V dropped 5 bases and J dropped 1 base, with 14 bases sitting between them.

This chain joins TRBV10-1 and TRBJ1-1; 8 bases are shared with TRBD1. The CDR3 consists of 16 residues. V gave up 6 bases and J gave up 7 bases; unmatched junction bases: 16. Germline lookup yields CDR1 WNHNN and CDR2 SYGVQD (reference sequence). The CDR3: CASRGGPGTGILEAFF. The CDR3 DNA is TGCGCCAGCAGAGGTGGACCCGGGACAGGAATACTTGAAGCTTTCTTT.

A few counts support this clone. The V call is TRBV29-1, the J call TRBJ1-2; D is uncertain. CDR3 size: 14 residues. V was clipped by 2 bases and J by 0 bases, with 10 bases between them. In germline, CDR1 is SQVTM, CDR2 ANQGSEA. DNA for the CDR3: TGCAGCGTTGAACGGCCAGACACTAACTATGGCTACACCTTC. Translation: CSVERPDTNYGYTF.

J is TRBJ2-7 and V is TRBV7-8; D is undetermined. V dropped 5 bases and J dropped 0 bases, with 17 bases sitting between them. The V gene's germline CDR1 is SGHVS and CDR2 FQNEAQ. The CDR3 is 16 amino acids. CDR3 in amino acids: CASSALVGKSSYEQYF. DNA for the CDR3: TGTGCCAGCAGCGCATTAGTGGGCAAGAGCTCCTACGAGCAGTACTTC.

The chain combines TRBV27 with TRBJ2-2; TRBD1 matches at 8 bases. The CDR3 has 18 residues. The junction had 15 bases not matched to a gene; V was cut back by 3 bases and J by 6 bases. Germline CDR1 is MNHEY and CDR2 is SMNVEV (reference sequence). Here the CDR3 DNA reads TGTGCCAGCAGTTTGGCCATGATTACGGACAGGGTAGCCGGGGAGCTGTTTTTT. Translation gives CASSLAMITDRVAGELFF.

V usage is TRBV10-1 and J usage is TRBJ2-3; 16 bases fit TRBD2. The germline gives CDR1 WNHNN, CDR2 SYGVQD (reference sequence). This CDR3 has 20 amino acids. The V segment lost 0 bases and the J segment 3 bases; nucleotides outside the gene matches: 9. CDR3 in amino acids: CASSESVGLAGGKSTDTQYF. In nucleotides, the CDR3 is TGCGCCAGCAGTGAGTCGGTGGGACTAGCGGGAGGGAAGTCGACAGATACGCAGTATTTT.

The chain combines TRBV28 with TRBJ2-7, with 12 positions matching TRBD1. Germline values: CDR1 MDHEN, CDR2 SYDVKM. The CDR3 totals 17 residues. Germline trimming cut 4 bases from V and 4 bases from J; bases unmatched to any gene: 11. The CDR3 bases are TGTGCCAGCAGTTACGAGCGGGGACAGGGGGCCCGATACGAGCAGTACTTC. Its translation is CASSYERGQGARYEQYF.

This chain connects TRBV4-3 to TRBJ1-2; D remains unclear. Trimming removed 1 base at V and 2 bases at J, with 11 bases between. Germline assignment: CDR1 LGHNA and CDR2 YSLEER. The CDR3 spans 15 residues. The CDR3 DNA reads as TGCGCCAGCAGCCAAGCCCGTCAGAACAACTATGGCTACACCTTC. Translating gives CASSQARQNNYGYTF.

The rearrangement joins TRBV11-3 to TRBJ2-3; TRBD1 agrees at 9 bases. V dropped 2 bases and J dropped 3; count of bases not matched to a gene: 9. This CDR3 comprises 17 residues. Germline V lookup: CDR1 SGHNT, CDR2 YENEEA. In DNA form, the CDR3 reads TGTGCCAGCAGCTTACGATCTACAGGGGGCGGGACAGATACGCAGTATTTT. Amino acids: CASSLRSTGGGTDTQYF. The variable domain in full, with the rest retrieved from reference TRBV11-3 and TRBJ2-3, is EAGVVQSPRYKIIEKKQPVAFWCNPISGHNTLYWYLQNLGQGPELLIRYENEEAVDDSQLPKDRFSAERLKGVDSTLKIQPAELGDSAVYLCASSLRSTGGGTDTQYFGPGTRLTVL.

As regards this clone: The junction departs from germline at one end; a sequencing error may be responsible. V and J are TRBV7-9 and TRBJ1-5; 10 nucleotides align to TRBD1. CDR3 length equals 19 residues. Germline CDR1 SEHNR, CDR2 FQNEAQ (reference sequence). CDR3 nucleotide sequence: TGTTCCAGCAGTCAAACCCCCGGGACAGGGGTAGGGGGCAATCAGCCCCAGCATTTT. Its protein product is CSSSQTPGTGVGGNQPQHF. Filled out from reference TRBV7-9 and TRBJ1-5, the complete variable domain reads DTGVSQNPRHKITKRGQNVTFRCDPISEHNRLYWYRQTLGQGPEFLTYFQNEAQLEKSRLLSDRFSAERPKGSFSTLEIQRTEQGDSAMYLCSSSQTPGTGVGGNQPQHFGDGTRLSIL.

The gene calls are TRBV19 and TRBJ1-5, with 7 nucleotides matching TRBD1. The germline V gene encodes CDR1 LNHDA and CDR2 SQIVND (reference sequence). Losses at the gene ends were 6 bases for V and 0 bases for J; bases not matched to a gene: 5. The CDR3 loop spans 15 amino acids. CDR3: CASRRQGLSNQPQHF. The CDR3 coding sequence is TGTGCCAGTAGGAGACAGGGTCTTAGCAATCAGCCCCAGCATTTT.

The chain combines TRBV27 with TRBJ1-5; 7 bases line up with TRBD1. The germline CDR1 and CDR2 sequences are MNHEY and SMNVEV (reference sequence). The ends lost 5 bases at V and 0 bases at J; junction bases unmatched: 13. The CDR3 consists of 18 residues. The CDR3, as DNA: TGTGCCAGCAGTAACTGGGGACAGATGCGCTATAGCAATCAGCCCCAGCATTTT. This encodes CASSNWGQMRYSNQPQHF.

This clone was seen a single time. The gene calls are TRBV28 and TRBJ2-7; D call uncertain. The CDR3 loop spans 14 amino acids. Germline V CDR1 and CDR2: MDHEN, SYDVKM. V shed 10 bases and J shed 0 bases, with 16 bases lying between them. As DNA, the CDR3 is TGTGCCACTCCACACAAAGCGTTCTCCTACGAGCAGTACTTC. Translated, it gives CATPHKAFSYEQYF. The whole variable domain, remainder taken from reference TRBV28 and TRBJ2-7, is DVKVTQSSRYLVKRTGEKVFLECVQDMDHENMFWYRQDPGLGLRLIYFSYDVKMKEKGDIPEGYSVSREKKERFSLILESASTNQTSMYLCATPHKAFSYEQYFGPGTRLTVT.

The genes are TRBV18 and TRBJ1-1, with D maybe TRBD1 (6 bases). The CDR3 loop spans 14 amino acids. Trimming shortened V by 6 bases and J by 1 base, and 12 bases separated the two germline ends. Germline CDR1 KGHSH, CDR2 LQKENI. The CDR3 loop is CASSPGTTNTEAFF. The DNA for the CDR3 is TGTGCCAGCTCCCCGGGGACAACGAACACTGAAGCTTTCTTT.

The rearrangement joins TRBV2 to TRBJ2-2; 8 positions agree with TRBD2. Germline CDR1 is SNHLY and CDR2 is FYNNEI. Trimming took 3 bases from V and 6 from J; bases not matched to a gene: 12. This CDR3 is 17 amino acids long. CDR3 nucleotide sequence: TGTGCCAGCAGTGACCTCGGGCGGGCGGGAGGATCCGGGGAGCTGTTTTTT. It encodes CASSDLGRAGGSGELFF.

V usage is TRBV2 and J usage is TRBJ2-5; the D gene is possibly TRBD2 (6 bases). CDR1 and CDR2 from the germline V gene are SNHLY and FYNNEI. The V and J ends lost 1 base and 1 base respectively, with 7 bases between them. The CDR3 is 14 residues long. The CDR3 DNA reads TGTGCCAGCAGTGAAGGGGAGGCCCAAGAGACCCAGTACTTC. This translates into CASSEGEAQETQYF.

V and J are TRBV9 and TRBJ2-1; D ambiguous. CDR1 and CDR2 (germline): SGDLS, YYNGEE. The V gene lost 0 bases and the J gene lost 7 bases, with 5 bases spanning the gap. This CDR3 region has 12 residues. CDR3 protein: CASSVDFNEQFF. Written as DNA, the CDR3 is TGTGCCAGCAGCGTAGACTTTAATGAGCAGTTCTTC. Complete variable domain (other parts from reference TRBV9 and TRBJ2-1): DSGVTQTPKHLITATGQRVTLRCSPRSGDLSVYWYQQSLDQGLQFLIQYYNGEERAKGNILERFSAQQFPDLHSELNLSSLELGDSALYFCASSVDFNEQFFGPGTRLTVL.

This clone was observed a few times. V usage is TRBV7-2 and J usage is TRBJ2-5, with 10 positions matching TRBD2. Unmatched junction bases numbered 9, after V lost 3 bases and J lost 2 bases. The CDR3 has 17 residues. Looked up from germline, CDR1 is SGHTA and CDR2 is FQGNSA. The CDR3 nucleotides are TGTGCCAGCAGCTTTCAGCCTAGCGGGGGATTACAAGAGACCCAGTACTTC. Translation: CASSFQPSGGLQETQYF.

V gene TRBV14 combines with J gene TRBJ2-3, with 8 bases fitting TRBD1. The DNA end lines up better with TRBJ2-5; the J call may be wrong. The length of the CDR3 is 15 residues. The germline V gene encodes CDR1 SGHDN and CDR2 FVKESK. In nucleotides, the CDR3 is TGTGCCAGCAGCCAATGGACAGGGCCGCAAGAGACCCAGTACTTC. Amino acids: CASSQWTGPQETQYF.

The chain combines TRBV30 with TRBJ1-4; possibly TRBD1 for D (6 bases). Looked up from germline, CDR1 is GTSNPN and CDR2 is SVGIG (reference sequence). V lost 5 bases and J lost 4, with 11 bases in between. The CDR3 totals 13 residues. The CDR3 DNA reads TGTGCCTGGGAACAGGGCGTTAATGAAAAACTGTTTTTT. Its protein is CAWEQGVNEKLFF.

The chain carries TRBV6-5 and TRBJ2-7; 7 bases align to TRBD1. The CDR3 runs 12 residues. Germline CDR1 and CDR2: MNHEY and SVGAGI. V shed 6 bases and J 4 bases; nucleotides not matched to a gene: 3. CDR3: CASRGQQYEQYF. CDR3 coding DNA: TGTGCCAGCAGGGGACAGCAATACGAGCAGTACTTC.

The rearrangement uses TRBV9 and TRBJ2-3, with TRBD2 as a possible D gene (5 bases). V shed 0 bases and J shed 2 bases, with 13 bases lying between them. The CDR3 sequence is 16 residues long. CDR1 SGDLS and CDR2 YYNGEE come from the germline V gene. The CDR3 DNA sequence: TGTGCCAGCAGCGTAGCGGGGTTCGGTGCCACAGATACGCAGTATTTT. Its translation: CASSVAGFGATDTQYF. Drawing the rest from reference TRBV9 and TRBJ2-3, the complete variable domain is DSGVTQTPKHLITATGQRVTLRCSPRSGDLSVYWYQQSLDQGLQFLIQYYNGEERAKGNILERFSAQQFPDLHSELNLSSLELGDSALYFCASSVAGFGATDTQYFGPGTRLTVL.

The chain uses TRBV25-1 and TRBJ1-2; 9 bases match TRBD1. This CDR3 comprises 14 residues. J was trimmed by 1 base and V by 6 bases; bases with no gene match: 3. CDR1 and CDR2 from the germline V gene are MGHDK and SYGVNS. The CDR3 DNA is TGTGCCAGCAGGCCGGGACAGGGTAACTATGGCTACACCTTC. Its protein is CASRPGQGNYGYTF.

The chain uses TRBV5-1 and TRBJ2-5; the D gene is possibly TRBD1 (6 bases). The CDR3 is 15 amino acids. Germline-derived CDR1 and CDR2 are SGHRS and YFSETQ. Trimming took off 0 bases at V and 4 bases at J, with 13 bases between the two ends. CDR3 in amino acids: CASSLAGGLGETQYF. In DNA form, the CDR3 reads TGCGCCAGCAGCTTGGCTGGGGGCTTGGGAGAGACCCAGTACTTC.

This clone occurred once. The V and J genes are TRBV5-6 and TRBJ2-2; no reliable D call. Germline CDR1 reads SGHDT; CDR2 reads YYEEEE. Deletions cut 1 base from V and 0 bases from J, with 10 bases between. The CDR3 covers 16 residues. CDR3 DNA sequence: TGTGCCAGCAGCTTGCGAGCAGGTGCGAACACCGGGGAGCTGTTTTTT. This translates into CASSLRAGANTGELFF.

This clone was picked up a small number of times. The chain carries TRBV25-1 and TRBJ2-1; D gene ambiguous. The CDR3 is made up of 12 amino acids. Germline CDR1 reads MGHDK; CDR2 reads SYGVNS. The V end was cut by 2 bases, the J end by 4 bases, with 3 bases between. The CDR3, as DNA: TGTGCCAGCAGTGAACAGTACAATGAGCAGTTCTTC. This codes for CASSEQYNEQFF.

The table lists this clone with a count of one. The chain carries TRBV19 and TRBJ1-1; 7 bases are a match to TRBD1. This CDR3 contains 14 residues. Germline-derived CDR1 and CDR2 are LNHDA and SQIVND (reference sequence). V trimming: 6 bases; J trimming: 3 bases; junction bases outside the gene matches: 7. The CDR3 loop reads CASRRQGPYTEAFF. CDR3 nucleotide sequence: TGTGCCAGTAGACGACAGGGTCCGTACACTGAAGCTTTCTTT.

This chain uses TRBV6-1 with TRBJ2-5, with 14 bases aligning to TRBD2. J gave up 7 bases and V 0 bases, and 10 bases lay outside the gene matches. Germline V lookup: CDR1 MNHNS, CDR2 SASEGT. This CDR3 region has 18 residues. The CDR3 bases are TGTGCCAGCAGTGAAGCTCCTGGACTAGCGGGGGGCGGCGGGACCCAGTACTTC. The encoded protein is CASSEAPGLAGGGGTQYF.